The source of this T cell receptor (beta chain) is a study of response to subunit inactivated influenza vaccine. Findings of the study overall: The authors suggested that every seasonal influenza vaccination recruits few new T cells.

Only a few counts were recorded for this clonotype. The target antigen is unknown. The V gene end was trimmed by 6 bases and the J gene end by 0 bases; junction bases not matched to a gene: 5. CDR1 MNHNS and CDR2 SASEGT come from the germline V gene. This CDR3 comprises 17 residues. TCRdb called the RT-PCR reads again in MiXCR, with one record for every CDR3 protein. The sample lists under 550,000 distinct CDR3 sequences; 6.5% to 8% were seen once. The sequence was obtained from a man in his fifties or sixties who received an inactivated influenza vaccine. The starting material was PBMCs from blood, obtained 23 to 25 months after vaccination. This sequence joins TRBV6-1 and TRBJ2-3; 14 nucleotides line up with TRBD2. The CDR3 region is CASSRTSGRISTDTQYF. CDR3 DNA: TGTGCCAGCAGCAGGACTAGCGGGAGGATTAGCACAGATACGCAGTATTTT.